This entry lists 22 T cell receptor beta chains sequenced from one sample in a study of PD-1 blockade in classical Hodgkin lymphoma. The time point was: newly diagnosed, previously untreated cHL patient sample. Assay used: immunoSEQ multiplex PCR; TCRdb lists only in-frame clones, some missing. The sample has 25,000 to 35,000 clones, 85% to 95% seen once. Sample: peripheral blood mononuclear cells (PBMCs). Receptor source: a human donor with classical Hodgkin lymphoma.

The chain couples TRBV6-1 to TRBJ2-7; D is unresolved. The germline V gene encodes CDR1 MNHNS and CDR2 SASEGT. This CDR3 is built from 14 residues. V dropped 6 bases and J dropped 2 bases, with 14 bases sitting between them. The CDR3 spells CASSGSAYPYEQYF. The CDR3 nucleotides are TGTGCCAGCAGCGGCAGCGCCTACCCCTACGAGCAGTACTTC.

The rearrangement uses TRBV2 and TRBJ2-2; D not certain. This CDR3 is built from 17 residues. Germline V lookup: CDR1 SNHLY, CDR2 FYNNEI. Trimming left V 0 bases short and J 9 bases short, with 20 bases between. In nucleotides, the CDR3 is TGTGCCAGCAGTGAAGCATCGAGAGCGAGGAGCTTAAGGGAGCTGTTTTTT. It specifies CASSEASRARSLRELFF.

V and J are TRBV5-1 and TRBJ2-3; TRBD2 might be the D (7 bases). CDR3 length: 15 amino acids. Germline CDR1 reads SGHRS; CDR2 reads YFSETQ. The ends were cut back, 1 base at V and 4 bases at J, with 13 bases in the middle. Here the CDR3 reads CASSLRGARPDTQYF. CDR3 in DNA: TGCGCCAGCAGCTTGCGGGGGGCCAGGCCAGATACGCAGTATTTT.

The J gene is TRBJ2-7, the V gene TRBV4-1; 8 bases are a match to TRBD1. The trim removed 4 bases at V and 2 bases at J, leaving 16 bases unmatched. The germline V gene encodes CDR1 MGHRA and CDR2 YSYEKL. The CDR3 runs to 18 residues. The CDR3: CASSLAAVGTGPTYEQYF. CDR3 nucleotide sequence: TGCGCCAGCAGCCTTGCCGCCGTCGGGACAGGCCCAACCTACGAGCAGTACTTC.

The V gene is TRBV11-2, the J gene TRBJ2-1, with D perhaps assigned TRBD1 or TRBD2 (5 bases each). The V end was cut by 0 bases, the J end by 8 bases, with 8 bases between. The CDR3 consists of 13 residues. Per germline, CDR1 SGHAT and CDR2 FQNNGV. CDR3 DNA: TGTGCCAGCAGCTTAGATCGAGGGGATGAGCAGTTCTTC. Protein product: CASSLDRGDEQFF.

This clone was counted once. The chain couples TRBV6-6 to TRBJ1-1; D remains ambiguous. Germline V lookup: CDR1 MNHNY, CDR2 SVGAGI (reference sequence). The ends were cut back, 0 bases at V and 6 bases at J, with 11 bases in the middle. The CDR3 totals 14 residues. The CDR3 protein is CASSYSSYSAEAFF. CDR3 bases: TGTGCCAGCAGTTACTCGAGCTATTCTGCTGAAGCTTTCTTT.

The chain uses TRBV5-1 and TRBJ2-1; D might be TRBD2 (5 bases). The CDR3 is 16 residues long. The V gene's germline CDR1 is SGHRS and CDR2 YFSETQ. The V and J ends lost 0 bases and 2 bases respectively, with 12 bases between them. CDR3 nucleotide sequence: TGCGCCAGCAGCTTGGGCCTAGCCATCACCTACAATGAGCAGTTCTTC. Protein product: CASSLGLAITYNEQFF. Variable domain in full (rest from reference TRBV5-1 and TRBJ2-1): KAGVTQTPRYLIKTRGQQVTLSCSPISGHRSVSWYQQTPGQGLQFLFEYFSETQRNKGNFPGRFSGRQFSNSRSEMNVSTLELGDSALYLCASSLGLAITYNEQFFGPGTRLTVL.

This rearrangement joins TRBV6-6 to TRBJ2-5; no definite D call. V lost 0 bases to trimming and J lost 5 bases, with 13 bases between them. Germline CDR1 is MNHNY and CDR2 is SVGAGI (reference sequence). The CDR3 is 15 amino acids. The CDR3 nucleotides are TGTGCCAGCAGTTACTCGACCGCTAGAGAGGAGACCCAGTACTTC. Its translation is CASSYSTAREETQYF.

As for this clone: The junction and the germline gene differ at one end; a read error may be behind it. The chain uses TRBV9 and TRBJ2-7; no definite D call. Germline V lookup: CDR1 SGDLS, CDR2 YYNGEE. The CDR3 spans 14 residues. The CDR3 is CASSVSLVSDEQYF. The CDR3 bases are TGTGCCAGCAGCGTATCCCTAGTCTCCGACGAGCAGTACTTC. Full variable domain (remainder filled in from reference TRBV9 and TRBJ2-7): DSGVTQTPKHLITATGQRVTLRCSPRSGDLSVYWYQQSLDQGLQFLIQYYNGEERAKGNILERFSAQQFPDLHSELNLSSLELGDSALYFCASSVSLVSDEQYFGPGTRLTVT.

This chain links TRBV5-1 with TRBJ2-1; TRBD2 agrees at 8 bases. This CDR3 has 15 amino acids. Trimming at V came to 4 bases and at J to 2 bases, leaving 5 bases not matched to a gene. Per the germline V gene, CDR1 is SGHRS and CDR2 is YFSETQ. CDR3 protein: CASSPGTRAYNEQFF. CDR3 sequence (DNA): TGCGCCAGCAGCCCCGGGACTAGGGCCTACAATGAGCAGTTCTTC.

The chain recombines TRBV28 with TRBJ1-2; possibly TRBD1 for D (5 bases). There are 12 residues in the CDR3. From germline, CDR1 is MDHEN and CDR2 SYDVKM. V shed 6 bases and J shed 4 bases, with 9 bases lying between them. CDR3 DNA sequence: TGTGCCAGCAGCCAGGGTGGCTATGGCTACACCTTC. This codes for CASSQGGYGYTF.

CDR3 coding DNA: TGCGCCAGTAGGACAGGGGCCACTTTGAACACTGAAGCTTTCTTT. Translation gives CASRTGATLNTEAFF. The gene calls are TRBV5-1 and TRBJ1-1; TRBD1 agrees at 9 bases. There are 15 residues in the CDR3. CDR1 and CDR2 (germline): SGHRS, YFSETQ. J was trimmed by 0 bases and V by 8 bases; bases with no gene match: 8.

The chain carries TRBV6-5 and TRBJ2-1; D is ambiguous. Germline assignment: CDR1 MNHEY and CDR2 SVGAGI. The CDR3 loop spans 13 amino acids. The germline V and J ends were trimmed by 5 bases and 6 bases, with 11 bases remaining between them. The CDR3 region has the DNA TGTGCCAGCAGTGGCAGTGAGGTCAATGAGCAGTTCTTC. Amino acid sequence: CASSGSEVNEQFF.

This chain links TRBV19 with TRBJ2-7; D tentatively reads TRBD1 or TRBD2 (7 bases each). V lost 3 bases and J lost 7, with 13 bases in between. The germline gives CDR1 LNHDA, CDR2 SQIVND (reference sequence). The CDR3 runs to 13 residues. CDR3 residues: CASSIYRGGEQYF. The CDR3 DNA sequence: TGTGCCAGTAGTATCTACAGGGGAGGGGAGCAGTACTTC.

This clone occurred once. The chain recombines TRBV7-9 with TRBJ1-1; no firm D call. CDR1 and CDR2 from the germline V gene are SEHNR and FQNEAQ (reference sequence). V lost 5 bases and J 5 bases, leaving 12 bases between the germline ends. The CDR3 extends over 13 amino acids. Here the CDR3 reads CASSSTRNTEAFF. CDR3 nucleotides: TGTGCCAGCAGCAGCACGAGGAATACTGAAGCTTTCTTT.

The chain recombines TRBV5-1 with TRBJ2-5; D is uncertain. Germline CDR1 is SGHRS and CDR2 is YFSETQ. Trimming took 4 bases from V and 3 from J, leaving 4 bases between them. The CDR3 consists of 11 residues. The CDR3 spells CASSIEETQYF. The CDR3 DNA is TGCGCCAGCAGCATCGAAGAGACCCAGTACTTC.

The chain carries TRBV5-4 and TRBJ2-5, with a possible D match to TRBD1 (7 bases). CDR3 size: 15 residues. Germline loops: CDR1 SGHNT, CDR2 YYREEE (reference sequence). V lost 4 bases and J 0 bases, leaving 13 bases between the germline ends. The CDR3 coding sequence is TGTGCCAGCAGCCCACCAGGGGGGTACCAAGAGACCCAGTACTTC. Translated, it gives CASSPPGGYQETQYF.

The chain joins TRBV7-9 to TRBJ2-1; a weak D match, TRBD2 (6 bases). The CDR3 loop spans 12 amino acids. Germline V gene data show CDR1 as SEHNR and CDR2 as FQNEAQ (reference sequence). CDR3 DNA sequence: TGTGCTTGGGAGGACGGTGTTCCTGAGCAGTTCTTC. Its protein is CAWEDGVPEQFF.

This clone was found once. The chain links TRBV2 to TRBJ2-1; D gene unclear. CDR3 length: 12 residues. Germline lookup yields CDR1 SNHLY and CDR2 FYNNEI. Trimming left V 1 base short and J 9 bases short, with 7 bases between. The chain's CDR3 is CASSEVAGEQFF. CDR3 coding DNA: TGTGCCAGCAGTGAAGTAGCAGGTGAGCAGTTCTTC.

V and J are TRBV2 and TRBJ2-3; no reliable D call. CDR3 length: 14 residues. Trimming stripped 3 bases from V and 5 bases from J, with 12 bases between. Per the germline V gene, CDR1 is SNHLY and CDR2 is FYNNEI. CDR3 protein: CASSEVGRGDTQYF. The CDR3 bases are TGTGCCAGCAGTGAGGTGGGTCGAGGAGATACGCAGTATTTT.

The V and J genes are TRBV2 and TRBJ1-2, with a weak D call TRBD1 (5 bases). Germline loops: CDR1 SNHLY, CDR2 FYNNEI. V dropped 5 bases and J dropped 1 base, with 14 bases sitting between them. The CDR3 is made up of 15 amino acids. CDR3 DNA sequence: TGTGCCAGCAGTACCTACGGGACGGGTAACTATGGCTACACCTTC. This sequence encodes CASSTYGTGNYGYTF.

The chain carries TRBV19 and TRBJ2-1; 11 bases map to TRBD2. Trimming took 6 bases from V and 7 from J; bases not matched to a gene: 8. Looked up from germline, CDR1 is LNHDA and CDR2 is SQIVND (reference sequence). There are 15 residues in the CDR3. The CDR3: CASSQLAGEGNEQFF. DNA of the CDR3: TGTGCCAGTAGCCAACTAGCGGGGGAAGGAAATGAGCAGTTCTTC.